The present T cell receptor (beta chain) was sequenced within a study of siplizumab effects on memory and regulatory T cells. Study-wide results and limits: Naive-or-memory phenotypes were unassignable for roughly 80-97% of proliferating CD4+ or CD8+ clones. There were only a minor fraction of alloreactive clones that mapped to unstimulated subsets. Naive T cells seemed more diverse than memory cells; they also seemed major alloresponse contributors.

As concerns this clone: Its target is not known.

Assay used: immunoSEQ multiplex PCR; TCRdb lists only in-frame clones, some missing. The repertoire includes 99,000 or so clones, 90% to 95% of them detected once, and about 0.34% sits in the top ten. The CDR3 runs to 13 residues. V was clipped by 8 bases and J by 1 base, with 11 bases between them. The germline gives CDR1 SGHVS, CDR2 FQNEAQ. The sequenced material came from CD4+ T cells sorted from blood. The V and J genes are TRBV7-8 and TRBJ1-1; D is unclear. The origin of this receptor is a human donor in good health. CDR3 sequence: CASGLGQNTEAFF. CDR3 in DNA: TGTGCCAGCGGCCTGGGCCAGAACACTGAAGCTTTCTTT.